This T cell receptor (beta chain) was obtained from a study of blood T cell repertoires in COVID-19. The CDR3 runs to 14 residues. Per the germline V gene, CDR1 is SSHAT and CDR2 is FNYEAQ (reference sequence). Generated by immunoSEQ multiplex PCR, the TCRdb table keeps only in-frame clones and is missing some. Here the sample spans 150,000 or so clones, around 89% being singletons. Details on this clone: At one end the junction does not follow the germline gene, possibly because of a read error.

The specimen sequenced was peripheral blood. This clonotype was sampled from a man in his fifties or sixties with COVID-19, enrolled during active disease. The J gene is TRBJ2-5, the V gene TRBV7-7, with 7 bases identical to TRBD2. DNA for the CDR3: TGTGCTAGCAGCTTTCGACTAGCCAGCGAGACCCAGTACTTC. It translates to CASSFRLASETQYF.